The rows below give T cell receptor beta chains drawn from one sample of a study of blood T cell repertoires in COVID-19. Libraries were prepared by immunoSEQ multiplex PCR; TCRdb keeps only in-frame clonotypes and omits some of them. The data hold 88,000 or so clones, with over 75% observed a single time. The sequencing input was peripheral blood. Receptors were obtained from a man in his sixties with acute or convalescent COVID-19. CDR3s include the opening cysteine and the closing phenylalanine or tryptophan.

v_call cdr3_aa
TRBV7-2 CASSLLGIDEQYF
TRBV12-1 CASSFPGTPSSYNEQFF
TRBV5-1 CASSKGQGWTEAFF
TRBV3-1/TRBV3-2 CASSRQAGGTGELFF
TRBV9 CASSDRLAGGVQTQYF
TRBV6-1 CASSEIAGVAYNEQFF
TRBV6-5 CASSFTSGGARGEQYF
TRBV2 CASSEMDRKYGYTF
TRBV7-2 CASSLLGTGDEKLFF
TRBV5-4 CASNKPGESTDTQYF
TRBV6-5 CASSFSGLKNTEAFF
TRBV5-1 CASTRDRYYEQYF
TRBV5-4 CASSLGGHQTTYYGYTF
TRBV6-1 CASSEGLGQEFYEQYF
TRBV5-1 CASSLGGGNTEAFF
TRBV5-1 CASSPILGGGHQYF
TRBV5-4 CASSLRLAVETQYF
TRBV6-5 CATTGSPKNTEAFF
TRBV29-1 CSVAVGVARTEAFF
TRBV6-6 CASSYWGTLNTEAFF
TRBV24-1 CATSDTQGPGELFF
TRBV24-1 CATSEVYNYEQFF
TRBV6-4 CASNRDGSGTDTQYF
TRBV6-1 CASSEGGGAFGYTF
TRBV5-1 CATKVGVMNTEAFF
TRBV9 CASSVVPTPGGGYTF
TRBV10-3 CAISTPPNEKLFF
TRBV5-1 CASSLGGEPNTEAFF
TRBV2 CASSYRGGTEAFF
TRBV30 CAWREGVGYEQYF
TRBV3-1/TRBV3-2 CASSQGLAGGTDTQYF
TRBV5-1 CASSLPTGRVSYEQYF
TRBV5-4 CASSPGTGGYNEQFF
TRBV19 CASSTRLGSQETQYF
TRBV5-1 CASSSVTGGARVEQYF